The clone carrying this T cell receptor (beta chain) was seen a handful of times. The CDR3 covers 13 residues. Germline V gives CDR1 KGHSH, CDR2 LQKENI. Trimming cost V 3 bases and J 1 base, with 7 bases left between them. Assay: immunoSEQ multiplex PCR; the TCRdb copy retains only in-frame clones and omits some. The sample lists about 68,000 clones; roughly nine tenths were seen once. The sample comes from a study of T cell changes during pregnancy in multiple sclerosis. Sequenced material: peripheral blood, taken in the third trimester of pregnancy. The clonotype comes from a female donor with multiple sclerosis, enrolled in a pregnancy study. The genes are TRBV18 and TRBJ2-7, with D possibly matching TRBD2 (5 bases). The CDR3 region is CASSPGESYEQYF. The CDR3 DNA sequence: TGTGCCAGCTCACCCGGGGAATCCTACGAGCAGTACTTC. The entire variable domain, with the rest obtained from reference TRBV18 and TRBJ2-7, is as follows: NAGVMQNPRHLVRRRGQEARLRCSPMKGHSHVYWYRQLPEEGLKFMVYLQKENIIDESGMPKERFSAEFPKEGPSILRIQQVVRGDSAAYFCASSPGESYEQYFGPGTRLTVT.